Sequencing of this T cell receptor (beta chain) was carried out in a study of blood T cells in healthy people across ages (dated by TCRdb to the mid-2010s). The study in broad terms: Template switching captured roughly one uniquely barcoded TCR beta cDNA molecule per two T cells in model experiments. Using deep sequencing normalized with unique cDNA molecular identifiers, the study measured how TCR beta repertoire diversity changes with age. Donors were grouped into four age groups: young (average about 15 years), middle-aged (about 40), aged (around 66) and long-lived (approximately 82). To avoid experimental bias, donors of different ages were randomly spread across the sequencing lanes. For two donors (one aged 18 to 30 and one aged 80 or older), the study analyzed two additional independent replicas of 1 million unique cDNA reads from the same blood draw.

V and J lose 0 bases and 9 bases, and a span of 6 bases separates them. CDR1 and CDR2 are read off the germline V gene as WSHSY and SAAADI. Its CDR3 holds 12 amino acids, cysteine through phenylalanine. The DNA shown is the 36-base CDR3, in frame from base 1. Worth noting for this clonotype: Its antigen is unknown. Qualities for individual bases were not recorded, and no much larger clone is one base off.

The donors were roughly 39 Caucasian individuals from Russia, aged roughly 6 to 95 years, who were systemically healthy. About 9.6 milliliters of peripheral blood were collected from each donor into EDTA-treated Vacutainer tubes. Ficoll-Paque density-gradient centrifugation was used to isolate PBMCs, with at least 6 million obtained per sample. Trizol reagent was used to extract total RNA from the PBMCs, yielding at least 6 micrograms per sample. For every donor, an aliquot of PBMCs went through flow cytometry to measure the percentages of naive CD45RAhigh/CD27high T cells. Preparation of the library involved 5' RACE. Sequencing used an Illumina HiSeq 2500. A second 7 to 11 cycle PCR used a sample-barcoded 5' primer and a J-beta primer mix. A unique molecular identifier was introduced onto each TCR beta cDNA molecule by a template-switch 5' adaptor carrying 12 random nucleotides. Each sample yielded at least 2.5 million CDR3-containing paired-end reads. First-strand cDNA synthesis was performed from all RNA using the Mint cDNA synthesis kit, with priming by a TRBC-specific oligonucleotide. Following uracil-DNA glycosylase treatment, all cDNA underwent a first 18-cycle PCR with the universal primers M1SS and BC2_uni_R. The source study handled its data this way. For normalization, 1 million high-quality reads were randomly selected from each sample, with every read carrying a distinct molecular identifier. Instead of being binned into consensus sequences, reads with shared molecular identifiers were discarded. MiTCR, run with a Q25 quality threshold and the strictest error-elimination algorithm, handled CDR3 identification, clonotype clustering and error correction. Lower-bound total TCR beta diversity was estimated with a nonparametric unseen species model using Euler transformation. TCRdb trimmed public reads at Q25 via fastp, called clones via MiXCR and kept in-frame beta chains. Every distinct CDR3 protein forms one entry, paired with its most common genes and DNA. TCRdb, rather than the study authors, made the V and J calls. Across this sample there are roughly 650,000 distinct CDR3 sequences, with less than 40% seen only once. 15% to 17% of the sample is held by the ten biggest clonotypes.

The paper's findings and limits, for the study overall: The long-lived group showed more naive CD4+ T cells, fewer expanded clones and increased TCR diversity than the aged group, suggesting age selection. Because profiling used bulk unsorted PBMCs, naive and antigen-experienced compartments could not be compared conclusively. Because donor CMV infection status was unknown, age-related changes in expanded clonotypes were potentially confounded. Total diversity estimates from one million sequenced T cells were considered lower bounds and underestimates. Observed TCR beta diversity per million T cells fell roughly linearly with age, and a significant reduction was already apparent by age roughly 40. A strong correlation was found between observed TCR beta diversity and the percentage of naive T cells measured by flow cytometry.

Recombination connected TRBV10-2 to TRBJ2-1; no confident D gene assignment can be made. This sequence originates from a woman older than 75 in good health. Donor details come from another sample of the same person, matched by shared clones. The sequenced sample was blood. The CDR3 reads CASSESNPEQFF. Read as DNA, the sequence is TGCGCCAGCAGTGAGTCGAATCCTGAGCAGTTCTTC.